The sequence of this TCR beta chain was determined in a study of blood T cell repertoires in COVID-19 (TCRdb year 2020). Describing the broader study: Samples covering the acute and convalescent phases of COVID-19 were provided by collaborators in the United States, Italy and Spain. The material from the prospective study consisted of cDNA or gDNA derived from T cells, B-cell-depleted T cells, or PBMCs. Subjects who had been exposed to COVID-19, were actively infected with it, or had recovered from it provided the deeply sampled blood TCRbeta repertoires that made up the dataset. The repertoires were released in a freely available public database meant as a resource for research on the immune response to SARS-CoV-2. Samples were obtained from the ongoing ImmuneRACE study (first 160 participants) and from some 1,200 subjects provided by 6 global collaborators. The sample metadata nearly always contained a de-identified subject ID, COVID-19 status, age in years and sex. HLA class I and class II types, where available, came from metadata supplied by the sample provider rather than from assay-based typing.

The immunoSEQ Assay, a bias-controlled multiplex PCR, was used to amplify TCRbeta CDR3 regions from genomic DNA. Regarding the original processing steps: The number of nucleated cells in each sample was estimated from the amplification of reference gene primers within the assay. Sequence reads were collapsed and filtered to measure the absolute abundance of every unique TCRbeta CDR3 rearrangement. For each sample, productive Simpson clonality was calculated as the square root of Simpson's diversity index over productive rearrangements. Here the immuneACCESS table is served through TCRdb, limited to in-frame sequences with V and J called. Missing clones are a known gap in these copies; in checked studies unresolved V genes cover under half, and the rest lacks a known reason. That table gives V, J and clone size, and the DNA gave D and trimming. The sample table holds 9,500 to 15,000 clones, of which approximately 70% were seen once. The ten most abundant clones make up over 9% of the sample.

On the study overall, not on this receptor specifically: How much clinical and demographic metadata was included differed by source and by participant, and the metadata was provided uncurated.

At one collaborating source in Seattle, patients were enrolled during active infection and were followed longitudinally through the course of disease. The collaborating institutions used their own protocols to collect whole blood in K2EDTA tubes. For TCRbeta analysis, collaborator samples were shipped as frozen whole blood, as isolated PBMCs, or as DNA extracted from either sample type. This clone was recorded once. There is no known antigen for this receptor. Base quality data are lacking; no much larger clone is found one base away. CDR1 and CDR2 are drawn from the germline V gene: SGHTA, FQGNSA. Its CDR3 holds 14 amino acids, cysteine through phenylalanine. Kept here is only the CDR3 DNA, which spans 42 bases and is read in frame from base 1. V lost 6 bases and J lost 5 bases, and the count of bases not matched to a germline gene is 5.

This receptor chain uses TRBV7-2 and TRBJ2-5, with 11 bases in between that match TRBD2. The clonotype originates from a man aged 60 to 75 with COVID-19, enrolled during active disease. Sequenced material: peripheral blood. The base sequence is TGTGCCAGCAGTAGCGGGGGGGCTCGGGAGACCCAGTACTTC. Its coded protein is CASSSGGARETQYF.